Listed here is a single T cell receptor (beta chain). This sample is drawn from a study of cytomegalovirus exposure and HLA in healthy donors. Both 60 Vbeta primers and 13 Jbeta primers went into the PCR. Using immunoSEQ multiplex PCR, the repertoire was profiled, and TCRdb retains in-frame clones only, with some absent. The sample lists roughly 190,000 clones, roughly 86% occurring once. Germline V CDR1 and CDR2: SEHNR, FQNEAQ (reference sequence). This CDR3 has 17 residues. V was clipped by 6 bases and J by 2 bases, with 21 bases between them. The J gene is TRBJ2-3, the V gene TRBV7-9, with D perhaps TRBD2 (7 bases). The TCR originated in a man aged 40-55 years in good health and CMV-seropositive. Sample: PBMCs. CDR3 bases: TGTGCCAGCAGTCACACGGGGGCGGGGGTGGCCACAGATACGCAGTATTTT. It translates to CASSHTGAGVATDTQYF.